The 14 T cell receptor beta chains below come from one sample, sequenced in a study of T-cell reconstitution after alpha-beta-depleted transplantation in children. Unique molecular identifiers were used in preparing the TCRbeta library. Each CDR3 protein gets one entry after TCRdb re-called the PCR reads with MiXCR. The sample holds around 450,000 distinct CDR3 sequences, 43% seen once. The starting material was PBMCs, obtained before TCRalphabeta/CD19-depleted stem cell transplant. These receptors all come from a girl between 2 and 10 years old with aplastic anemia, due to receive a stem cell transplant.

Regarding this clonotype: One end of the junction is discordant with germline, which a read error may explain. The rearrangement links TRBV3-1 to TRBJ2-6, with D perhaps being TRBD1 or TRBD2 (5 bases each). CDR3 size: 18 residues. The germline V gene encodes CDR1 LGHDT and CDR2 YNNKEL (reference sequence). CDR3 sequence reads: CACSQGAGIGSGANVLTF. The CDR3 DNA is TGTGCCTGCAGCCAAGGGGCCGGGATAGGCTCTGGGGCCAACGTCCTGACTTTC.

The CDR3 nucleotides read TGTGCCAGCAGTTTGAGGGGGGTCGGGTCCTACGAGCAGTACTTC. Translating gives CASSLRGVGSYEQYF. The rearrangement uses TRBV28 and TRBJ2-7; D may be TRBD1 or TRBD2 (6 bases each). The germline V and J ends were trimmed by 3 bases and 1 base, with 13 bases remaining between them. The CDR3 consists of 15 residues. CDR1 and CDR2 from the germline V gene are MDHEN and SYDVKM. Complete variable domain (other parts from reference TRBV28 and TRBJ2-7): DVKVTQSSRYLVKRTGEKVFLECVQDMDHENMFWYRQDPGLGLRLIYFSYDVKMKEKGDIPEGYSVSREKKERFSLILESASTNQTSMYLCASSLRGVGSYEQYFGPGTRLTVT.

This clonotype was seen only a few times. The chain joins TRBV7-9 to TRBJ1-2, with 9 bases fitting TRBD1. The germline gives CDR1 SEHNR, CDR2 FQNEAQ (reference sequence). The V segment lost 5 bases and the J segment 4 bases; nucleotides outside the gene matches: 5. The CDR3 spans 14 residues. CDR3: CASSPGTGPYGYTF. The CDR3 region has the DNA TGTGCCAGCAGCCCCGGGACAGGGCCCTATGGCTACACCTTC.

The V call is TRBV28, the J call TRBJ2-3, with D perhaps matching TRBD2 (5 bases). This CDR3 region has 18 residues. Germline V lookup: CDR1 MDHEN, CDR2 SYDVKM. The V end lost 7 bases, the J end lost 9 bases, and 32 bases lay between the germline ends. The CDR3 here is CASNQLRDGRGRTGTQYF. The CDR3, as DNA: TGTGCCAGCAATCAGTTACGCGATGGACGCGGCAGGACGGGAACGCAGTATTTT.

This chain connects TRBV7-2 to TRBJ2-7, with a weak D call TRBD1 (5 bases). Trimming shortened V by 0 bases and J by 3 bases, and 12 bases separated the two germline ends. The CDR3 runs 15 residues. Germline V gene lookup returns CDR1 SGHTA and CDR2 FQGNSA. The CDR3 DNA reads TGTGCCAGCAGCTTAGCCCCCTCGGACAACTACGAGCAGTACTTC. This encodes CASSLAPSDNYEQYF. The whole variable domain, filled in from reference TRBV7-2 and TRBJ2-7, reads GAGVSQSPSNKVTEKGKDVELRCDPISGHTALYWYRQSLGQGLEFLIYFQGNSAPDKSGLPSDRFSAERTGGSVSTLTIQRTQQEDSAVYLCASSLAPSDNYEQYFGPGTRLTVT.

The V gene is TRBV7-9, the J gene TRBJ2-3, with 10 bases that match TRBD1. V was pared by 4 bases and J by 7 bases, with 8 bases of the junction left unmatched. The CDR3 spans 15 residues. Germline CDR1 reads SEHNR; CDR2 reads FQNEAQ (reference sequence). The CDR3, as DNA: TGTGCCAGCAGCTCCCCGGGACAGGGGATGCATACGCAGTATTTT. Protein: CASSSPGQGMHTQYF.

The V call is TRBV5-1, the J call TRBJ2-7, with D tentatively TRBD2 (5 bases). Between the trimmed V and J ends, which lost 4 bases and 5 bases, there was a span of 13 bases. This CDR3 has 13 residues. The V gene's germline CDR1 is SGHRS and CDR2 YFSETQ. The CDR3 DNA follows: TGCGCCAGCAGCCCGCCGGGGTGGAACGAGCAGTACTTC. The encoded protein is CASSPPGWNEQYF.

This clonotype was recorded many times. The rearrangement joins TRBV29-1 to TRBJ2-7; 10 bases fit TRBD1. The CDR3 totals 14 residues. CDR1 SQVTM and CDR2 ANQGSEA come from the germline V gene. V shed 7 bases and J 2 bases; nucleotides not matched to a gene: 8. The DNA for the CDR3 is TGCAGCGCCGAGACAGGGGGCGACCCCTACGAGCAGTACTTC. The encoded protein is CSAETGGDPYEQYF.

The chain combines TRBV20-1 with TRBJ1-5; 8 bases are a match to TRBD1. V shed 6 bases, J shed 1 base, and the junction held 11 bases outside the gene matches. Germline lookup yields CDR1 DFQATT and CDR2 SNEGSKA (reference sequence). The CDR3 runs to 16 residues. DNA of the CDR3: TGCAGTGCGATAATACAGGGGGTAGGGAGCAATCAGCCCCAGCATTTT. Its protein is CSAIIQGVGSNQPQHF.

The chain has TRBV7-2 and TRBJ2-7; the D gene is possibly TRBD1 (6 bases). The V gene lost 1 base and the J gene lost 5 bases, with 18 bases spanning the gap. Germline CDR1 and CDR2: SGHTA and FQGNSA. The CDR3 totals 16 residues. CDR3 DNA: TGTGCCAGCAGCTTAGGGCAGGTGGGGGCGAGCAACGAGCAGTACTTC. Protein sequence: CASSLGQVGASNEQYF.

This chain links TRBV30 with TRBJ2-7; perhaps TRBD2 as D (6 bases). Trimming shortened V by 0 bases and J by 2 bases, and 14 bases separated the two germline ends. The germline gives CDR1 GTSNPN, CDR2 SVGIG (reference sequence). The CDR3 is made up of 15 amino acids. CDR3 loop: CAWSVMPGATYEQYF. CDR3 sequence (DNA): TGTGCCTGGAGTGTAATGCCGGGAGCAACCTACGAGCAGTACTTC.

V gene TRBV20-1 combines with J gene TRBJ2-3; 10 bases map to TRBD1. The germline CDR1 and CDR2 sequences are DFQATT and SNEGSKA (reference sequence). This CDR3 region has 15 residues. The ends lost 6 bases at V and 2 bases at J; junction bases unmatched: 8. The CDR3 DNA reads as TGCAGTGCCGAGGGACAGGGGTCGTCCACAGATACGCAGTATTTT. It yields the protein CSAEGQGSSTDTQYF.

This clonotype came up a few times. The CDR3 DNA reads TGCAGTGCTAGGGGGAGAGGGGCCTACGAGCAGTACTTC. The encoded protein is CSARGRGAYEQYF. The genes are TRBV20-1 and TRBJ2-7; the D call may be TRBD1 or TRBD2 (5 bases each). Trimming cost V 3 bases and J 2 bases, with 11 bases left between them. Germline V lookup: CDR1 DFQATT, CDR2 SNEGSKA (reference sequence). The CDR3 loop spans 13 amino acids.

This clonotype was observed a handful of times. V and J are TRBV6-1 and TRBJ1-3; TRBD1 agrees at 8 bases. The CDR3 runs 15 residues. Trimming took 5 bases from V and 4 from J; bases not matched to a gene: 7. Germline V gene lookup returns CDR1 MNHNS and CDR2 SASEGT. The CDR3 nucleotides are TGTGCCAGCAGTCTGACAGGGGTTTCGGGAAACACCATATATTTT. This codes for CASSLTGVSGNTIYF.